This TCR beta chain stems from a study of blood T cell repertoires in COVID-19. Per germline, CDR1 MNHNS and CDR2 SASEGT. The CDR3 has 14 residues. J gave up 3 bases and V 3 bases, and 2 bases lay outside the gene matches. Sequenced by immunoSEQ multiplex PCR; TCRdb stores in-frame clones only, minus some. The sample records some 380,000 clones, around 90% being singletons. The clonotype was recovered from a man younger than 35 with active or convalescent COVID-19. Sequencing used peripheral blood. The chain has TRBV6-1 and TRBJ2-5; 9 bases match TRBD1. The CDR3: CASSDRDREETQYF. The CDR3 bases are TGTGCCAGCAGTGACCGGGACAGGGAAGAGACCCAGTACTTC.